Listed here are 31 T cell receptor beta chains from one sample, sequenced in a study of PD-L1 blockade in urothelial cancer. Assay used: immunoSEQ multiplex PCR; TCRdb lists only in-frame clones, some missing. The top ten hold less than 3.5% of the sample, which has more than 70,000 clones, approximately 91% seen once. The source was PBMCs, collected around atezolizumab (anti-PD-L1) treatment. The receptors were sampled from a man between 60 and 70 years old with urothelial cancer.

The chain recombines TRBV6-6 with TRBJ2-7; tentatively, D is TRBD1 (5 bases). This CDR3 contains 16 residues. Trimming stripped 6 bases from V and 3 bases from J, with 21 bases between. Germline CDR1 and CDR2: MNHNY and SVGAGI (reference sequence). CDR3 amino acids: CASSPSGNRGLYEQYF. Written as DNA, the CDR3 is TGTGCCAGCAGCCCCTCAGGGAATAGGGGCCTCTACGAGCAGTACTTC.

The chain employs TRBV5-8 and TRBJ1-4; 9 bases line up with TRBD1. The V and J ends lost 2 bases and 8 bases, in that order; junction bases with no gene match: 7. The CDR3 consists of 15 residues. The V gene's germline CDR1 is SGHTS and CDR2 YDEGEE. The CDR3 loop reads CASSLGDRVKEKLFF. CDR3 DNA: TGTGCCAGCAGCTTAGGGGACAGGGTGAAAGAAAAACTGTTTTTT.

The V gene is TRBV7-2, the J gene TRBJ2-7; 8 bases agree with TRBD2. Germline CDR1 is SGHTA and CDR2 is FQGNSA. The V and J ends lost 4 bases and 7 bases, in that order; junction bases with no gene match: 12. The CDR3 is 15 residues long. In DNA form, the CDR3 reads TGTGCCAGCAGCTGGGGACTAGGGGCAACTCAAGAGCAGTACTTC. Translation: CASSWGLGATQEQYF. Together with reference TRBV7-2 and TRBJ2-7, the CDR3 gives the full variable domain: GAGVSQSPSNKVTEKGKDVELRCDPISGHTALYWYRQSLGQGLEFLIYFQGNSAPDKSGLPSDRFSAERTGGSVSTLTIQRTQQEDSAVYLCASSWGLGATQEQYFGPGTRLTVT.

The CDR3 region has the DNA TGTGCCAGCAGTGAGGCGGATTTCTATGGCTACACCTTC. It specifies CASSEADFYGYTF. The chain couples TRBV6-1 to TRBJ1-2; D call uncertain. Germline lookup yields CDR1 MNHNS and CDR2 SASEGT. The CDR3 is 13 amino acids. V lost 3 bases, J lost 4 bases, and 9 bases lay in between.

The chain employs TRBV7-8 and TRBJ2-3; TRBD1 matches at 8 bases. The J segment lost 2 bases and the V segment lost 5 bases, leaving 9 bases of the junction unmatched. Germline V gives CDR1 SGHVS, CDR2 FQNEAQ. The CDR3 loop spans 16 amino acids. The CDR3 region has the DNA TGTGCCAGCAGCCTAATACAGGGGGATGTCACAGATACGCAGTATTTT. Protein sequence: CASSLIQGDVTDTQYF.

The chain recombines TRBV27 with TRBJ2-5, with a tentative D call TRBD2 (6 bases). CDR3 length: 15 residues. V shed 6 bases and J shed 2 bases, with 16 bases lying between them. Germline lookup yields CDR1 MNHEY and CDR2 SMNVEV (reference sequence). DNA for the CDR3: TGTGCCAGCAGAAGGGCGCGGGGAAAACAAGAGACCCAGTACTTC. Its protein product is CASRRARGKQETQYF.

This clone was seen only a few times. This chain uses TRBV6-5 with TRBJ2-2, with D unresolved. Trimming cost V 2 bases and J 5 bases, with 15 bases left between them. This CDR3 is 16 amino acids long. Germline V gives CDR1 MNHEY, CDR2 SVGAGI. The CDR3 loop reads CASSYGISLTTGELFF. CDR3 sequence (DNA): TGTGCCAGCAGTTACGGCATTAGCTTGACGACCGGGGAGCTGTTTTTT.

The chain couples TRBV5-1 to TRBJ2-5; D is undetermined. The V gene lost 0 bases and the J gene lost 1 base, with 4 bases spanning the gap. There are 13 residues in the CDR3. CDR1 is SGHRS, CDR2 YFSETQ, per germline. DNA for the CDR3: TGCGCCAGCAGCTTGGACGGCCAAGAGACCCAGTACTTC. Amino acids: CASSLDGQETQYF.

The chain joins TRBV30 to TRBJ2-7; 7 nucleotides agree with TRBD1. Germline V gene sequence: CDR1 GTSNPN, CDR2 SVGIG (reference sequence). This CDR3 spans 13 amino acids. J gave up 3 bases and V 4 bases, and 6 bases lay outside the gene matches. CDR3 sequence: CAWTLQGIYEQYF. CDR3 bases: TGTGCCTGGACCCTACAGGGGATCTACGAGCAGTACTTC.

The rearrangement joins TRBV19 to TRBJ2-6, with a tentative D call TRBD1 (8 bases). The CDR3 runs 17 residues. With 9 bases removed from V and 0 bases from J, the gap between germline ends came to 18 bases. Germline CDR1 is LNHDA and CDR2 is SQIVND (reference sequence). CDR3 nucleotide sequence: TGTGCCAGCCTGTACAGGGGGGGAGGCTCTGGGGCCAACGTCCTGACTTTC. Translation: CASLYRGGGSGANVLTF.

This clone was observed a handful of times. DNA for the CDR3: TGCAGCGTGTATGGACAGGGGATAGAAGCTTTCTTT. It yields the protein CSVYGQGIEAFF. The gene calls are TRBV29-1 and TRBJ1-1; 9 bases are shared with TRBD1. V shed 6 bases and J 8 bases; nucleotides not matched to a gene: 7. CDR3 length: 12 residues. Germline assignment: CDR1 SQVTM and CDR2 ANQGSEA.

CDR3 sequence: CASSLPGQGSGKEQFF. In DNA, the CDR3 is TGCGCCAGCAGCTTGCCGGGACAGGGTTCCGGAAAAGAGCAGTTCTTC. The V and J genes are TRBV5-1 and TRBJ2-1, with 9 bases lining up with TRBD1. Germline V CDR1 and CDR2: SGHRS, YFSETQ. The CDR3 loop spans 16 amino acids. Trimming removed 1 base from V and 10 bases from J; junction bases left unmatched: 12.

The chain employs TRBV2 and TRBJ1-1; 8 bases are a match to TRBD1. This CDR3 is built from 15 residues. Unmatched junction bases numbered 7, after V lost 6 bases and J lost 1 base. CDR1 is SNHLY, CDR2 FYNNEI, per germline. CDR3 bases: TGTGCCAGCAGGGGACAGGTCCTTGAGAACACTGAAGCTTTCTTT. This gives the protein CASRGQVLENTEAFF.

The V gene is TRBV5-1, the J gene TRBJ1-1; TRBD1 aligns across 8 bases. The CDR3 sequence is 15 residues long. Germline CDR1 reads SGHRS; CDR2 reads YFSETQ. Trimming took 2 bases from V and 4 from J; bases not matched to a gene: 7. The CDR3 loop reads CASSFRGQWGTEAFF. CDR3 nucleotide sequence: TGCGCCAGCAGCTTCAGGGGGCAGTGGGGCACTGAAGCTTTCTTT.

This chain connects TRBV5-1 to TRBJ1-4; D is perhaps TRBD1 (6 bases). V was trimmed by 8 bases and J by 3 bases, leaving 11 bases between them. Germline V lookup: CDR1 SGHRS, CDR2 YFSETQ. The CDR3 is made up of 13 amino acids. The CDR3 is CASSQGSNEKLFF. The CDR3 DNA sequence: TGCGCCAGTTCACAGGGATCTAATGAAAAACTGTTTTTT.

This chain connects TRBV10-3 to TRBJ2-7; maybe TRBD2 (7 bases). Germline loops: CDR1 ENHRY, CDR2 SYGVKD. The CDR3 loop spans 15 amino acids. The germline V and J ends were trimmed by 11 bases and 5 bases, with 25 bases remaining between them. Here the CDR3 DNA reads TGTGCCGCCGGTTATGGGGGGGGGCCCTTGAACGAGCAGTACTTC. Protein: CAAGYGGGPLNEQYF.

The rearrangement links TRBV4-1 to TRBJ1-4, with D possibly TRBD1 on 6 matching bases. Trimming stripped 2 bases from V and 6 bases from J, with 10 bases between. The CDR3 runs 14 residues. Germline V lookup: CDR1 MGHRA, CDR2 YSYEKL. CDR3: CASSQFGGHEKLFF. The DNA of the CDR3 is TGCGCCAGCAGCCAATTTGGGGGCCATGAAAAACTGTTTTTT.

J is TRBJ2-1 and V is TRBV9; 8 bases are a match to TRBD2. The CDR3 spans 15 residues. J was trimmed by 7 bases and V by 0 bases; bases with no gene match: 6. Per the germline V gene, CDR1 is SGDLS and CDR2 is YYNGEE. The CDR3 DNA follows: TGTGCCAGCAGCGTAGAGGGACTAGTCGGAAATGAGCAGTTCTTC. Translation gives CASSVEGLVGNEQFF.

The chain has TRBV18 and TRBJ1-5; possible D gene TRBD1, 6 bases. The CDR3 has 15 amino acids. Trimming stripped 3 bases from V and 5 bases from J, with 14 bases between. Per germline, CDR1 KGHSH and CDR2 LQKENI. CDR3 coding DNA: TGTGCCAGCTCACCCCGGGGAGGGGGGGATCAGCCCCAGCATTTT. Its translation: CASSPRGGGDQPQHF.

The gene calls are TRBV7-6 and TRBJ2-7; 11 bases map to TRBD2. This CDR3 is built from 16 residues. Germline trimming cut 1 base from V and 2 bases from J; bases unmatched to any gene: 4. The germline V gene has CDR1 SGHVS and CDR2 FNYEAQ. DNA of the CDR3: TGTGCCAGCAGCTTAGGTGCTAGCGGGGGGCCCTACGAGCAGTACTTC. It specifies CASSLGASGGPYEQYF.

The rearrangement joins TRBV9 to TRBJ1-2; 7 bases fit TRBD1. The CDR3 totals 14 residues. V trimming: 3 bases; J trimming: 1 base; junction bases outside the gene matches: 3. Germline V gives CDR1 SGDLS, CDR2 YYNGEE. The CDR3 reads CASSEGADNYGYTF. The CDR3 bases are TGTGCCAGCAGCGAGGGGGCGGATAACTATGGCTACACCTTC. Full variable domain (rest looked up from reference TRBV9 and TRBJ1-2): DSGVTQTPKHLITATGQRVTLRCSPRSGDLSVYWYQQSLDQGLQFLIQYYNGEERAKGNILERFSAQQFPDLHSELNLSSLELGDSALYFCASSEGADNYGYTFGSGTRLTVV.

The gene calls are TRBV10-3 and TRBJ1-2; no clear D gene. The CDR3 totals 13 residues. V lost 7 bases to trimming and J lost 8 bases, with 17 bases between them. Germline V CDR1 and CDR2: ENHRY, SYGVKD. CDR3 coding DNA: TGTGCCATCAACTCCCGTGAGGCGGAAGGCTACACCTTC. Protein sequence: CAINSREAEGYTF.

The V gene is TRBV7-7, the J gene TRBJ2-2, with a possible D match to TRBD2 (7 bases). Germline values: CDR1 SSHAT, CDR2 FNYEAQ (reference sequence). This CDR3 spans 16 amino acids. V was clipped by 4 bases and J by 8 bases, with 20 bases between them. The CDR3 coding sequence is TGTGCCAGCAGCTCCGGGGGAGGGGGACCAACTGGGGAGCTGTTTTTT. Its protein product is CASSSGGGGPTGELFF.

The chain recombines TRBV5-8 with TRBJ2-1, with 13 positions matching TRBD2. The CDR3 totals 17 residues. Trimming took 2 bases from V and 1 from J; bases not matched to a gene: 3. CDR1 is SGHTS, CDR2 YDEGEE, per germline. The CDR3 DNA is TGTGCCAGCAGCTTTGGGACTAGCGGGACTTCCTACAATGAGCAGTTCTTC. Residues: CASSFGTSGTSYNEQFF.

This sequence joins TRBV7-9 and TRBJ1-2; D is perhaps TRBD1 (5 bases). Germline V gene lookup returns CDR1 SEHNR and CDR2 FQNEAQ (reference sequence). CDR3 length: 16 residues. V shed 2 bases and J shed 7 bases, with 20 bases lying between them. CDR3 sequence reads: CASSLTMTATAFGYTF. CDR3 DNA sequence: TGTGCCAGCAGCTTAACGATGACAGCGACCGCCTTTGGCTACACCTTC.

V is TRBV6-6 and J is TRBJ1-4, with D hard to call. Trimming removed 8 bases at V and 0 bases at J, with 13 bases between. Germline V gene sequence: CDR1 MNHNY, CDR2 SVGAGI (reference sequence). The CDR3 contains 15 residues. The CDR3 region has the DNA TGTGCCAGCCGACAAGACCGAACAACTAATGAAAAACTGTTTTTT. Its translation is CASRQDRTTNEKLFF.

The CDR3 sequence is CASSLARVFDEQFF. In DNA, the CDR3 is TGCGCCAGCAGCTTGGCCAGGGTTTTCGATGAGCAGTTCTTC. This chain links TRBV5-1 with TRBJ2-1; perhaps TRBD1 as D (5 bases). CDR1 SGHRS and CDR2 YFSETQ come from the germline V gene. The CDR3 runs to 14 residues. The V gene lost 0 bases and the J gene lost 8 bases, with 12 bases spanning the gap. Full variable domain (outside the CDR3, taken from reference TRBV5-1 and TRBJ2-1): KAGVTQTPRYLIKTRGQQVTLSCSPISGHRSVSWYQQTPGQGLQFLFEYFSETQRNKGNFPGRFSGRQFSNSRSEMNVSTLELGDSALYLCASSLARVFDEQFFGPGTRLTVL.

This chain uses TRBV2 with TRBJ2-3, with D possibly matching TRBD2 (6 bases). Trimming pared 3 bases from V and 4 bases from J, leaving 8 bases between. The CDR3 length is 13 residues. Per germline, CDR1 SNHLY and CDR2 FYNNEI. CDR3 sequence: CASSDSGADTQYF. The CDR3 coding sequence is TGTGCCAGCAGTGACTCGGGGGCAGATACGCAGTATTTT.

There are a few counts of this clone. This chain links TRBV7-2 with TRBJ2-3; weak D call: TRBD2 (5 bases). Trimming took off 5 bases at V and 5 bases at J, with 11 bases between the two ends. The CDR3 loop spans 13 amino acids. Germline V gene sequence: CDR1 SGHTA, CDR2 FQGNSA. The CDR3 protein is CASSPSHKDTQYF. DNA for the CDR3: TGTGCCAGCAGCCCTAGCCACAAAGATACGCAGTATTTT.

The rearrangement uses TRBV19 and TRBJ1-5, with TRBD1 as a possible D gene (6 bases). Germline V gene sequence: CDR1 LNHDA, CDR2 SQIVND (reference sequence). The CDR3 totals 16 residues. V gave up 1 base and J gave up 3 bases, with 13 bases separating them. CDR3 residues: CASSIGGHWNNQPQHF. The CDR3, as DNA: TGTGCCAGTAGTATAGGGGGACATTGGAACAATCAGCCCCAGCATTTT.

The DNA of the CDR3 is TGTGCCAGTAGTATCATACAGGATGAAAAACTGTTTTTT. It specifies CASSIIQDEKLFF. This chain connects TRBV19 to TRBJ1-4, with a tentative D call TRBD1 (5 bases). The CDR3 is 13 amino acids. From germline, CDR1 is LNHDA and CDR2 SQIVND (reference sequence). The germline V and J ends were trimmed by 3 bases and 6 bases, with 8 bases remaining between them.